There are a few counts of the clone carrying this T cell receptor (beta chain). Original processing methods: Amplification of reference gene primers provided the estimated nucleated cell counts. Method: immunoSEQ multiplex PCR; TCRdb's copy keeps in-frame clones and lacks some. V, J and clone size are taken as reported in that table, and D and trimming were inferred from the DNA itself. The table has approximately 89,000 clones, 75% to 90% seen once. This sample is drawn from a study of blood T cell repertoires in COVID-19. In the study overall: Sites across the United States, Italy and Spain contributed samples from acute and convalescent COVID-19. T cells, B-cell-depleted T cells, or PBMCs provided the cDNA or gDNA that served as material.

CDR1 WNHNN and CDR2 SYGVQD come from the germline V gene (reference sequence). The CDR3 spans 16 residues. The V end lost 0 bases, the J end lost 4 bases, and 12 bases lay between the germline ends. This TCR came from a human donor in a cohort sampled during active COVID-19. This rearrangement joins TRBV10-1 to TRBJ2-2, with a weak D call TRBD2 (5 bases). Input material: peripheral blood. CDR3 DNA: TGCGCCAGCAGTGAGTCCGGGCGGAGCGGCACCGGGGAGCTGTTTTTT. This codes for CASSESGRSGTGELFF.